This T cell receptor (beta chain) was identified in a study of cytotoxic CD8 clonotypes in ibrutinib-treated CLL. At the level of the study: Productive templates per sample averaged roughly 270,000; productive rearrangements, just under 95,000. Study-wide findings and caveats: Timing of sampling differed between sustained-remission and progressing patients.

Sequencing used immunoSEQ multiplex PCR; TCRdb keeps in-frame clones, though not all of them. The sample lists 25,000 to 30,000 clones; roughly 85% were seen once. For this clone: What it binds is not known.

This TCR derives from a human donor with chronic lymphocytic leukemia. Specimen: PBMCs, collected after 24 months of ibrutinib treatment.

The CDR3 sequence: CASSLTAGWVQETQYF. The CDR3 DNA follows: TGTGCCAGCAGCTTGACGGCAGGGTGGGTTCAAGAGACCCAGTACTTC. The chain links TRBV5-4 to TRBJ2-5; maybe TRBD1 (5 bases). The CDR3 is 16 residues long. V gave up 1 base and J gave up 2 bases, with 15 bases separating them. Per germline, CDR1 SGHNT and CDR2 YYREEE (reference sequence).